This T cell receptor beta chain was identified during a study of response to subunit inactivated influenza vaccine listed by TCRdb under 2018. General notes on the study: To follow how T cells responded to a trivalent subunit inactivated influenza vaccine, the researchers relied on deep quantitative profiling of the T cell receptor repertoire. What the authors observed across the whole study: The authors proposed that each seasonal influenza vaccination may bring in only a limited number of new T cells.

CDR1 and CDR2 are drawn from the germline V gene: SQVTM, ANQGSEA. The germline ends are 10 bases apart after V is trimmed by 3 bases and J by 0 bases. The CDR3 sequence runs 14 residues, both termini included. Only the CDR3 part of the read is kept: 42 bases, read in frame from the first base. Libraries were prepared through RT-PCR. Sequenced using an Illumina HiSeq 2500. Using fastp trimming at Q25 and MiXCR clonotype assembly, TCRdb reanalyzed the public sequencing data and kept in-frame beta chains. Records with the same CDR3 protein are collapsed into one entry carrying the most frequent genes and DNA. In all, the sample holds around 170,000 distinct CDR3 sequences, and about 10% of those were seen once. The ten largest make up 35% to 40% of the sample. For this clonotype: It lacks a known antigen. This could be a read error, since a much larger clone is one nucleotide away. In this CDR3 the conserved last residue, phenylalanine or tryptophan, is missing, so a read error is likely.

The sequence was collected from a man aged 45 to 75 who received an inactivated influenza vaccine. Donor details come from another sample of the same person, matched by shared clones. In this chain, TRBV29-1 is recombined with TRBJ2-3; the D gene could be either TRBD1 or TRBD2, each agreeing at 5 bases. Material: CD8+ T cells sorted from PBMCs, obtained approximately 25 months after vaccination. The DNA sequence is given as TGCAGCGTTGACCCCAGGGAGAGCACAGATACGCAGTATTCT. Its translation is CSVDPRESTDTQYS.